The rows below give T cell receptor beta chains drawn from one sample of a study of early T cells in non-severe SARS-CoV-2 infection. From the 5' RACE reads, TCRdb called clonotypes with MiXCR, one entry per CDR3 protein. The top ten clones hold approximately 4% of a sample with approximately 50,000 distinct CDR3 sequences, approximately 8% of them seen once. The sequenced sample consisted of whole blood. The receptors were gathered from an adult who was a healthcare worker with PCR-confirmed SARS-CoV-2 infection or an uninfected control (not recorded which). The CDR3 runs from the conserved cysteine through the conserved F or W.

CDR3 length,V gene,J gene,CDR3 protein
18,TRBV6-1,TRBJ2-7,CASSLQTGWTTVTYEQYF
14,TRBV4-2,TRBJ2-7,CASSQDRDTYEQYF
14,TRBV6-4,TRBJ1-6,CASSPGQGDSPLHF
16,TRBV20-1,TRBJ2-3,CSARPHTSGRGDTQYF
14,TRBV5-1,TRBJ2-1,CASSFVTAGGIRFF
15,TRBV5-1,TRBJ1-1,CASSLQGQMNTEAFF
15,TRBV28,TRBJ2-7,CASSPRWVGEYEQYF
13,TRBV9,TRBJ2-7,CASSVKGGNEQYF
13,TRBV5-1,TRBJ2-5,CASSGGSGETQYF
15,TRBV5-6,TRBJ2-5,CASSRAGEADETQYF
16,TRBV30,TRBJ2-7,CAWAQLGDYPAYEQYF
16,TRBV18,TRBJ2-3,CASSPGYGDGADTQYF
13,TRBV19,TRBJ1-6,CASDSGSLSPLHF
13,TRBV5-4,TRBJ1-5,CASSQQGNQPQHF
21,TRBV11-2,TRBJ1-6,CASSLATPGQGTFSYNSPLHF
15,TRBV19,TRBJ1-2,CASSSNRGQAYGYTF
13,TRBV6-1,TRBJ1-6,CASSLGQVSPLHF
13,TRBV4-1,TRBJ2-7,CASSQGRVDEQYF